The TCR beta chain under discussion was sequenced for a study of CD8 T cells in ankylosing spondylitis. The study, taken as a whole, reports: Prior work had noted some motif variants in reactive arthritis blood and synovial fluid. Matched ankylosing spondylitis synovial fluid reportedly showed significant enrichment of disease-linked clones. Seemingly distinctive of ankylosing spondylitis blood was a TCR beta motif formed by eight highly homologous variants.

Points on this clonotype: Its antigen is currently unknown.

TCRdb passed the 5' RACE reads through MiXCR, listing each CDR3 protein once. Of roughly 450,000 distinct CDR3 sequences detected, 26% appear once; the ten largest clones hold roughly 1%. Trimming removed 4 bases at V and 9 bases at J, with 12 bases between. The CDR3 is 11 amino acids. Germline V gene sequence: CDR1 DFQATT, CDR2 SNEGSKA (reference sequence). The sequenced sample was blood, either unsorted or a sorted T cell fraction (not recorded which). The chain links TRBV20-1 to TRBJ1-1; the D is unclear. The receptor comes from a male donor with ankylosing spondylitis. Here the CDR3 reads CSATDSGKAFF. In nucleotides, the CDR3 is TGCAGTGCTACCGACTCCGGGAAAGCTTTCTTT.